This TCR beta chain originates from a study of blood T cell repertoires in COVID-19. On the study more broadly: COVID-19 samples collected from the United States, Italy and Spain covered acute and convalescent phases. PBMCs, B-cell-depleted T cells, or T cells were the source of the cDNA or gDNA that made up the material.

The germline CDR1 and CDR2 sequences are MNHEY and SVGAGI. V lost 7 bases to trimming and J lost 3 bases; unmatched junction nucleotides: 8. The CDR3 is made up of 15 amino acids. In this sample, this clone turned up once. Seattle patients were enrolled while actively infected and followed longitudinally. In the authors' methods: Amplifying reference gene primers gave estimates of nucleated cell counts. Profiled with immunoSEQ multiplex PCR; TCRdb holds only in-frame clones, not every one. The V and J calls and clone size are taken from that table; D and trimming were inferred from the DNA. This sample has some 130,000 clones, with approximately 86% found just once.

This sequence originates from a woman between 65 and 79 years old with COVID-19, enrolled during active disease. Sequencing was done on a sample of peripheral blood. The chain is built from TRBV6-5 and TRBJ1-1, with TRBD1 matching 10 bases. CDR3 in DNA: TGTGCCAGCACCACCCCCGGGACAGGGGACACTGAAGCTTTCTTT. It translates to CASTTPGTGDTEAFF.